The sample holds a few counts of the clone carrying this T cell receptor (beta chain). Source study methods: By means of reference gene primer amplification, nucleated cell counts were estimated. Clones were read by immunoSEQ multiplex PCR, and TCRdb kept only the in-frame ones, dropping some. V and J calls and clone size are given by that table; D and trimming were obtained from the DNA. The sample shows 55,000 to 75,000 clones, around 90% of them seen only once. The data are from a study of blood T cell repertoires in COVID-19. Study information: Acute and convalescent COVID-19 specimens originated in the United States, Italy and Spain. The cDNA or gDNA used as material had been derived from T cells, B-cell-depleted T cells, or PBMCs.

The germline gives CDR1 SGHRS, CDR2 YFSETQ. Trimming cost V 0 bases and J 9 bases; bases outside gene matches: 8. The CDR3 is 16 amino acids. The TCR sequence derives from a human donor with active COVID-19. The donor label of this sample is uncertain. V gene TRBV5-1 combines with J gene TRBJ2-1, with 11 positions matching TRBD2. The sequencing input was peripheral blood. CDR3 residues: CASSLVASGGSGEQFF. The CDR3 DNA reads TGCGCCAGCAGCTTGGTGGCTAGCGGGGGGTCTGGTGAGCAGTTCTTC.